The sequence of this TCR beta chain was determined in a study of response to subunit inactivated influenza vaccine. V shed 3 bases and J shed 9 bases, with 9 bases lying between them. CDR3 length: 11 residues. Germline CDR1 is DFQATT and CDR2 is SNEGSKA (reference sequence). This clonotype has more than one count but fewer than ten. TCRdb ran MiXCR on the RT-PCR reads and lists one entry per CDR3 protein. The data hold 200,000 to 250,000 distinct CDR3 sequences, with about 12% observed a single time. The sample was non-naive T cells sorted from PBMCs, taken roughly 2 weeks before vaccination. The sequence was obtained from a middle-aged man who received an inactivated influenza vaccine. The chain joins TRBV20-1 to TRBJ2-1; maybe TRBD2 (5 bases). The CDR3 DNA reads TGCAGTGCTAGGATCAGCGGTGAGCAGTTCTTC. It yields the protein CSARISGEQFF.